The sequence of this T cell receptor (beta chain) was determined in a study of synovial regulatory T cells in juvenile arthritis. Patients were aged median about 12 years with disease lasting median around 7 years. Sequencing used immunoSEQ multiplex PCR; TCRdb keeps in-frame clones, though not all of them. The repertoire table contains 8,000 to 10,000 clones. In regard to this clone: The target antigen is unknown.

Findings and limits, study-wide: iaTreg cells shared more CDR3 sequences with synovial Tregs than other blood Tregs did.

The germline V gene encodes CDR1 LNHDA and CDR2 SQIVND (reference sequence). The CDR3 is 19 amino acids. No DNA is recorded. The sequencing sample was made of Treg cells from blood. The subset denotes: remaining (HLA-DR-negative) circulating blood Treg cells. The rearrangement joins TRBV19 to TRBJ2-3; the TCRdb call, TRBD2, lacks DNA for checking. The TCR was taken from a donor aged 2-35 years with juvenile idiopathic arthritis. The CDR3 protein is CASSVLLAGVARSTDTQYF. The whole variable domain, filled in from reference TRBV19 and TRBJ2-3, reads DGGITQSPKYLFRKEGQNVTLSCEQNLNHDAMYWYRQDPGQGLRLIYYSQIVNDFQKGDIAEGYSVSREKKESFPLTVTSAQKNPTAFYLCASSVLLAGVARSTDTQYFGPGTRLTVL.